Detailed here is one T cell receptor (beta chain). The germline CDR1 and CDR2 sequences are MNHEY and SVGAGI. J was trimmed by 4 bases and V by 7 bases; bases with no gene match: 6. The CDR3 loop spans 14 amino acids. The data originate from a study of high-grade serous ovarian cancer treatment subgroups. Study-level information: Samples averaged 14,192 reads and roughly 7,700 unique TCR beta rearrangements.

The tumor samples were collected prior to definitive surgery or chemotherapy. The assay was immunoSEQ multiplex PCR, and TCRdb's table has in-frame clones only and misses some. The sample has 3,000 to 3,500 clones, about 80% seen once. The source of this sequence is a human donor with high-grade serous ovarian cancer. This chain links TRBV6-5 with TRBJ2-5; 10 bases match TRBD1. The sequenced sample was tumor tissue. CDR3 nucleotides: TGTGCCAGCACTAAAAGGACAGGGGGAGAGACCCAGTACTTC. This codes for CASTKRTGGETQYF.